One sample yielded the 16 T cell receptor beta chains listed below, sequenced in a study of beta chain features in type 1 diabetes (dated by TCRdb to the late 2010s). The antigens of these receptors remain unknown. Results the study describes overall, beyond this receptor: In all four CD4+ subsets, TCRB CDR3 length was moderately but significantly shorter in type 1 diabetes patients.

Libraries came from the immunoSEQ multiplex PCR assay. The entire isolated RNA was reverse transcribed using the High Capacity cDNA Reverse Transcription Kit, and thus expressed TCRB transcripts were sequenced. What TCRdb holds here is the immuneACCESS table cut down to in-frame rearrangements. Part of the clones is not present; checked against another copy, under half of the missing clones reflect an unresolved V gene, and the others are unexplained. The sample profile shows about 370,000 clones; 8.5% to 10% of them were found once. Of the sample, 0.6% is held by the ten largest clones. The sample taken for sequencing was central memory CD4+ T cells from blood. Source of these receptors: a man aged 25-40 years with type 1 diabetes.

The chain combines TRBV7-3 with TRBJ2-1, with D unclear. This CDR3 is 10 amino acids long. Trimming pared 3 bases from V and 6 bases from J, leaving 0 bases between. Germline CDR1 SGHTA, CDR2 FQGTGA. This CDR3 reads CASSFNEQFF. The CDR3 nucleotides are TGTGCCAGCAGCTTCAATGAGCAGTTCTTC.

The rearrangement links TRBV6-5 to TRBJ2-7; D may match TRBD1 or TRBD2 (6 bases each). The CDR3 covers 15 residues. The V gene's germline CDR1 is MNHEY and CDR2 SVGAGI. The V end lost 4 bases, the J end lost 5 bases, and 18 bases lay between the germline ends. The CDR3 region is CASSLQGGLGDEQYF. Written as DNA, the CDR3 is TGTGCCAGCAGTTTACAGGGAGGCCTGGGGGACGAGCAGTACTTC.

This clone has only a few counts. The chain employs TRBV6-1 and TRBJ2-3; 7 bases line up with TRBD1. V shed 7 bases and J 8 bases; nucleotides not matched to a gene: 9. The CDR3 consists of 13 residues. The germline V gene encodes CDR1 MNHNS and CDR2 SASEGT. CDR3 amino acids: CASTATGEGTQYF. CDR3 nucleotides: TGTGCCAGCACTGCTACAGGGGAAGGTACGCAGTATTTT.

This clone was found many times. The rearrangement uses TRBV18 and TRBJ1-5; TRBD1 might be the D (6 bases). V lost 4 bases and J lost 3, with 13 bases in between. The length of the CDR3 is 15 residues. CDR1 and CDR2 from the germline V gene are KGHSH and LQKENI. CDR3 nucleotides: TGTGCCAGCTCACTATACGGACAGCTCAATCAGCCCCAGCATTTT. Translating it yields CASSLYGQLNQPQHF.

The chain recombines TRBV7-8 with TRBJ2-7; D is possibly TRBD1 (5 bases). Germline V gene lookup returns CDR1 SGHVS and CDR2 FQNEAQ. V was shortened by 5 bases and J by 6 bases, with 17 bases between the two germline ends. The length of the CDR3 is 14 residues. DNA for the CDR3: TGTGCCAGCAGCGCCCAGGGCCCATTGGGCGAGCAGTACTTC. Encoded protein: CASSAQGPLGEQYF.

The rearrangement uses TRBV5-4 and TRBJ2-5; a weak D match, TRBD2 (6 bases). Germline V gene data show CDR1 as SGHNT and CDR2 as YYREEE (reference sequence). V was cut by 6 bases and J by 5 bases, with 17 bases left in between. This CDR3 is built from 14 residues. The CDR3 spells CASNDARGVETQYF. The DNA of the CDR3 is TGTGCCAGCAACGACGCGCGGGGCGTGGAGACCCAGTACTTC.

The chain employs TRBV4-2 and TRBJ1-1; tentatively, D is TRBD1 (5 bases). Germline V CDR1 and CDR2: LGHNA, YNFKEQ. The CDR3 totals 13 residues. V lost 5 bases to trimming and J lost 10 bases, with 17 bases between them. The CDR3 protein is CASSDAWGSGAFF. CDR3 DNA: TGTGCCAGCAGCGATGCCTGGGGGAGTGGAGCTTTCTTT.

This clone was detected a few times. The chain uses TRBV19 and TRBJ2-7; unclear D gene. From germline, CDR1 is LNHDA and CDR2 SQIVND (reference sequence). V lost 10 bases and J 3 bases, leaving 10 bases between the germline ends. The CDR3 covers 11 residues. DNA for the CDR3: TGTGCCATCCTACTATGCTACGAGCAGTACTTC. It codes for CAILLCYEQYF.

This clone turned up a few times. CDR3 DNA sequence: TGTGCCAGCAGACCTAGGCGGGGCTACACCTTC. Encoded protein: CASRPRRGYTF. J is TRBJ1-2 and V is TRBV28; unclear D gene. Germline loops: CDR1 MDHEN, CDR2 SYDVKM. The CDR3 is 11 amino acids. V was cut by 6 bases and J by 8 bases, with 10 bases left in between.

This clone appeared a few times. The chain has TRBV7-3 and TRBJ1-2; D remains ambiguous. This CDR3 comprises 16 residues. Germline V gives CDR1 SGHTA, CDR2 FQGTGA. Trimming removed 1 base from V and 5 bases from J, with 17 bases in between. CDR3 region: CASSLKLATADYGYTF. The CDR3 DNA follows: TGTGCCAGCAGCTTAAAGTTGGCGACCGCGGATTATGGCTACACCTTC.

This clone was seen at least ten times. The CDR3 region is CASSFQVTDTQYF. In nucleotides, the CDR3 is TGTGCCAGCAGCTTCCAGGTCACAGATACGCAGTATTTT. The gene calls are TRBV7-2 and TRBJ2-3, with no clear D. This CDR3 has 13 amino acids. Germline V CDR1 and CDR2: SGHTA, FQGNSA. With 3 bases removed from V and 2 bases from J, the gap between germline ends came to 6 bases. Variable domain in full (rest from reference TRBV7-2 and TRBJ2-3): GAGVSQSPSNKVTEKGKDVELRCDPISGHTALYWYRQSLGQGLEFLIYFQGNSAPDKSGLPSDRFSAERTGGSVSTLTIQRTQQEDSAVYLCASSFQVTDTQYFGPGTRLTVL.

This rearrangement joins TRBV4-1 to TRBJ1-4, with D uncertain. V was cut by 4 bases and J by 8 bases, with 11 bases left in between. Germline V gives CDR1 MGHRA, CDR2 YSYEKL. The CDR3 is 13 amino acids. CDR3: CASSLGPWEKLFF. DNA for the CDR3: TGCGCCAGCAGCCTTGGACCATGGGAAAAACTGTTTTTT.

The chain uses TRBV27 and TRBJ1-1; 8 bases line up with TRBD1. With V trimmed by 0 bases and J by 4 bases, 4 bases remained unmatched. Germline CDR1 reads MNHEY; CDR2 reads SMNVEV (reference sequence). CDR3 length equals 15 residues. CDR3 loop: CASSLSQGAGTEAFF. The CDR3 DNA is TGTGCCAGCAGTTTATCCCAGGGGGCCGGCACTGAAGCTTTCTTT.

This clone was counted ten times or more. The rearrangement uses TRBV7-8 and TRBJ1-5; D is uncertain. This CDR3 has 12 residues. The ends were cut back, 6 bases at V and 7 bases at J, with 10 bases in the middle. Germline CDR1 reads SGHVS; CDR2 reads FQNEAQ. The CDR3, as DNA: TGTGCCAGCAGATTTCGGGAGCAGCCCCAGCATTTT. Translated: CASRFREQPQHF.

This clone has a handful of counts. The chain combines TRBV7-9 with TRBJ1-4, with D perhaps TRBD1 (5 bases). CDR1 SEHNR and CDR2 FQNEAQ come from the germline V gene (reference sequence). The CDR3 is made up of 13 amino acids. V was trimmed by 3 bases and J by 13 bases, leaving 15 bases between them. This CDR3 is CASSLGGVGRLFF. In DNA form, the CDR3 reads TGTGCCAGCAGCTTGGGGGGTGTAGGGAGACTGTTTTTT.

The chain carries TRBV19 and TRBJ2-3; a weak D match, TRBD2 (6 bases). Germline-derived CDR1 and CDR2 are LNHDA and SQIVND (reference sequence). This CDR3 comprises 17 residues. Trimming pared 3 bases from V and 2 bases from J, leaving 18 bases between. The CDR3 loop is CASSMSGGALNTDTQYF. The CDR3 DNA follows: TGTGCCAGTAGTATGTCTGGCGGGGCCCTAAACACAGATACGCAGTATTTT.